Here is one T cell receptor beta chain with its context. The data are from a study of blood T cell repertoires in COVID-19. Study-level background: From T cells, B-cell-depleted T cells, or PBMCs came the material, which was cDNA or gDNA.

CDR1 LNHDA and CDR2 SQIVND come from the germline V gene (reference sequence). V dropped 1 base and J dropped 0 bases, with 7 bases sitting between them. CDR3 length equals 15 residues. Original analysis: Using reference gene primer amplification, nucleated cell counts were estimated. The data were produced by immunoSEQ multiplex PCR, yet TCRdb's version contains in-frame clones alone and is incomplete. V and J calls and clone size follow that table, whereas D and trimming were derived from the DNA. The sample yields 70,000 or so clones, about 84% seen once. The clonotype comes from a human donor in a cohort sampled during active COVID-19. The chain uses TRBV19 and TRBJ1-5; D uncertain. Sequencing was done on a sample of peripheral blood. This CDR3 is CASSIGVYSNQPQHF. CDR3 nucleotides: TGTGCCAGTAGTATAGGAGTGTATAGCAATCAGCCCCAGCATTTT.